The 10 T cell receptor beta chains reported below all come from one sample, sequenced in a study of T-cell reconstitution after alpha-beta-depleted transplantation in children. The TCRbeta library incorporated unique molecular identifiers. A single record per CDR3 protein comes from TCRdb applying MiXCR to the PCR reads. The sample consists of about 830,000 distinct CDR3 sequences, 15% to 20% of them appearing once. The sample in question was PBMCs, mostly from graft donor cells, obtained 360 days after TCRalphabeta/CD19-depleted stem cell transplant. The source is a male patient under 18 who had a stem cell transplant for acute lymphoblastic leukemia, so the T cells may come from the graft donor.

This clonotype was seen only once. This chain links TRBV4-2 with TRBJ2-7; TRBD1 matches 9 bases. The V gene end was trimmed by 0 bases and the J gene end by 3 bases; junction bases not matched to a gene: 3. This CDR3 region has 15 residues. Germline CDR1 and CDR2: LGHNA and YNFKEQ. This chain's CDR3 is CASSQEQGALYEQYF. The CDR3 region has the DNA TGTGCCAGCAGCCAAGAACAGGGGGCCCTCTACGAGCAGTACTTC.

The chain has TRBV29-1 and TRBJ1-2; D is uncertain. V lost 3 bases and J lost 8, with 10 bases in between. The CDR3 has 11 residues. The V gene's germline CDR1 is SQVTM and CDR2 ANQGSEA. CDR3 in DNA: TGCAGCGTTGACAGGCTAGGCGGCTACACCTTC. It yields the protein CSVDRLGGYTF.

In DNA, the CDR3 is TGCGCCAGCAGCTTGGCAGGGCAATCTGAAGCTTTCTTT. The encoded protein is CASSLAGQSEAFF. The chain is built from TRBV5-1 and TRBJ1-1, with a possible D match to TRBD1 (5 bases). Germline V CDR1 and CDR2: SGHRS, YFSETQ. This CDR3 region has 13 residues. Trimming stripped 0 bases from V and 6 bases from J, with 9 bases between.

This chain joins TRBV10-3 and TRBJ2-3; 13 bases match TRBD2. CDR1 and CDR2 from the germline V gene are ENHRY and SYGVKD. V was pared by 4 bases and J by 5 bases, with 12 bases of the junction left unmatched. The CDR3 totals 18 residues. The CDR3 DNA reads TGTGCCATCAGTGGTGGGACTAGCGGGGACCCGGGGGAAGATACGCAGTATTTT. It translates to CAISGGTSGDPGEDTQYF.

In its sample, this clonotype was seen a few times. The J gene is TRBJ2-2, the V gene TRBV14; possible D gene TRBD2, 5 bases. This CDR3 has 17 residues. The V gene's germline CDR1 is SGHDN and CDR2 FVKESK. V lost 0 bases to trimming and J lost 2 bases, with 13 bases between them. CDR3 bases: TGTGCCAGCAGCCAAGAGGGCGAGCGGTTAAACACCGGGGAGCTGTTTTTT. Amino acids: CASSQEGERLNTGELFF. Full variable domain (rest looked up from reference TRBV14 and TRBJ2-2): EAGVTQFPSHSVIEKGQTVTLRCDPISGHDNLYWYRRVMGKEIKFLLHFVKESKQDESGMPNNRFLAERTGGTYSTLKVQPAELEDSGVYFCASSQEGERLNTGELFFGEGSRLTVL.

This sequence joins TRBV23-1 and TRBJ2-1; 14 nucleotides line up with TRBD2. TRBV23-1 is an ORF, and what it does is uncertain. The CDR3 length is 18 residues. V shed 4 bases and J 6 bases; nucleotides not matched to a gene: 11. CDR3 nucleotide sequence: TGCGCCAGCAGTCTATCCCCCGGGACTAGCGGGAGTAGCAATGAGCAGTTCTTC. Amino acids: CASSLSPGTSGSSNEQFF.

This clonotype has ten or more counts. The genes are TRBV4-1 and TRBJ2-7; D may be TRBD1 (5 bases). V was cut by 4 bases and J by 2 bases, with 18 bases left in between. Germline V gene lookup returns CDR1 MGHRA and CDR2 YSYEKL. The CDR3 loop spans 16 amino acids. The CDR3 coding sequence is TGCGCCAGCAGCCTTCCCCGGACATCACGTACCTACGAGCAGTACTTC. It codes for CASSLPRTSRTYEQYF.

The CDR3 spells CASMTGPGNTIYF. CDR3 nucleotide sequence: TGTGCCAGCATGACAGGGCCAGGAAACACCATATATTTT. The V gene is TRBV12-3 or TRBV12-4, the J gene TRBJ1-3; 7 bases are a match to TRBD1. V gave up 7 bases and J gave up 4 bases; unmatched junction bases: 4. CDR3 length: 13 amino acids.

The sample holds one count of this clonotype. The DNA of the CDR3 is TGCGCCAGCACCGACCCCCCAATCTTAGCGGGAGGCGGGGGCACAGATACGCAGTATTTT. It translates to CASTDPPILAGGGGTDTQYF. The V call is TRBV5-1, the J call TRBJ2-3; TRBD2 agrees at 10 bases. CDR3 length: 20 residues. V lost 6 bases and J lost 1; bases outside the gene matches: 20. Germline V gene data show CDR1 as SGHRS and CDR2 as YFSETQ.

The rearrangement uses TRBV19 and TRBJ2-1; no clear D. CDR1 and CDR2 (germline): LNHDA, SQIVND (reference sequence). V shed 6 bases and J shed 3 bases, with 6 bases lying between them. The CDR3 sequence is 12 residues long. The CDR3 nucleotides read TGTGCCAGTAGGCCCGACTACAATGAGCAGTTCTTC. Translated: CASRPDYNEQFF.